These T cell receptor beta chains were read from a single sample in a study of OX40 agonist ivuxolimab in advanced cancers. The data were produced by immunoSEQ multiplex PCR, yet TCRdb's version contains in-frame clones alone and is incomplete. The data hold roughly 46,000 clones, with more than 85% observed a single time. This specimen was CD4+ or CD8+ T cells sorted from blood, taken in a trial of the OX40 agonist ivuxolimab. These receptors were taken from an adult with an advanced solid tumor such as melanoma, head and neck, liver or kidney cancer. Each CDR3 is given with its conserved first and last residue.

TRBV2	14	CASSEVEPQNIQYF
TRBV7-6	16	CASSAADRGGSYEQYF
TRBV5-1	13	CASSIAEPYEQYF
TRBV9	15	CASSVGRGSGNTIYF
TRBV4-1	14	CASSQRARANEQFF
TRBV5-4	15	CASSTGTEANYGYTF
TRBV28	16	CASTWNPGKVTDEQYF
TRBV7-7	15	CASSLSTMGEETQYF
TRBV27	17	CASSLLRVVGDTGELFF
TRBV28	12	CASSINRIGQYF
TRBV27	15	CASSSLGGRGSPLHF
TRBV11-3	19	CASSSGLAGAKVRTDTQYF
TRBV19	14	CASRSGTGFWGYTF